One and the same sample provided the 11 T cell receptor beta chains below, sequenced in a study of OX40 agonist ivuxolimab in advanced cancers. Method: immunoSEQ multiplex PCR; TCRdb's copy keeps in-frame clones and lacks some. The sample holds 70,000 to 80,000 clones, roughly 87% seen once. This specimen consisted of CD4+ or CD8+ T cells sorted from blood, obtained in a trial of the OX40 agonist ivuxolimab. The source of these receptors is an adult with an advanced solid tumor such as melanoma, head and neck, liver or kidney cancer.

This chain uses TRBV7-3 with TRBJ2-1; the match to TRBD1 covers 7 bases. The CDR3 runs to 12 residues. V trimming: 7 bases; J trimming: 5 bases; junction bases outside the gene matches: 2. Germline values: CDR1 SGHTA, CDR2 FQGTGA. CDR3 sequence reads: CASKGADNEQFF. CDR3 nucleotide sequence: TGTGCCAGCAAGGGGGCCGACAATGAGCAGTTCTTC.

The genes are TRBV9 and TRBJ1-1; no definite D call. There are 13 residues in the CDR3. Trimming pared 4 bases from V and 1 base from J, leaving 8 bases between. Looked up from germline, CDR1 is SGDLS and CDR2 is YYNGEE. The CDR3 nucleotides read TGTGCCAGCAGCACAACACGGAACACTGAAGCTTTCTTT. It specifies CASSTTRNTEAFF.

The chain recombines TRBV9 with TRBJ1-2, with D possibly matching TRBD1 (6 bases). The CDR3 totals 15 residues. Germline V CDR1 and CDR2: SGDLS, YYNGEE. Trimming left V 3 bases short and J 2 bases short, with 14 bases between. CDR3 bases: TGTGCCAGCAGCGCGCACGAACAGGGCAACTATGGCTACACCTTC. Protein sequence: CASSAHEQGNYGYTF.

The chain uses TRBV6-6 and TRBJ1-1; possibly TRBD1 for D (6 bases). Trimming shortened V by 2 bases and J by 6 bases, and 13 bases separated the two germline ends. The CDR3 sequence is 14 residues long. Germline V lookup: CDR1 MNHNY, CDR2 SVGAGI (reference sequence). CDR3 nucleotide sequence: TGTGCCAGCAGTTACGGGGGGGCAGGGGCTGAAGCTTTCTTT. Residues: CASSYGGAGAEAFF.

Details on this clone: An end of the junction differs from the germline gene, which may be a read error. The V call is TRBV7-7, the J call TRBJ2-5, with a weak D call TRBD1 (5 bases). This CDR3 is 13 amino acids long. CDR1 and CDR2 from the germline V gene are SSHAT and FNYEAQ (reference sequence). This CDR3 reads CASSLVRGRTQYF. The CDR3 nucleotides are TGTGCTAGCAGCTTAGTAAGGGGCCGGACCCAGTACTTC.

J is TRBJ2-1 and V is TRBV4-2; unclear D gene. Germline CDR1 and CDR2: LGHNA and YNFKEQ. The CDR3 is 15 amino acids. Between the trimmed V and J ends, which lost 1 base and 0 bases, there was a span of 7 bases. The CDR3 reads CASSQGRNSYNEQFF. CDR3 nucleotides: TGTGCCAGCAGCCAAGGGCGGAACTCCTACAATGAGCAGTTCTTC.

This chain joins TRBV30 and TRBJ2-3; 12 nucleotides line up with TRBD2. Germline V gives CDR1 GTSNPN, CDR2 SVGIG (reference sequence). CDR3 length: 17 amino acids. Trimming removed 2 bases from V and 9 bases from J; junction bases left unmatched: 15. The CDR3: CAWSSSRLAGVRGTQYF. The CDR3 coding sequence is TGTGCCTGGAGTTCCTCACGACTAGCGGGGGTACGGGGGACGCAGTATTTT. Based on the CDR3 plus reference TRBV30 and TRBJ2-3, the full variable domain is SQTIHQWPATLVQPVGSPLSLECTVEGTSNPNLYWYRQAAGRGLQLLFYSVGIGQISSEVPQNLSASRPQDRQFILSSKKLLLSDSGFYLCAWSSSRLAGVRGTQYFGPGTRLTVL.

J is TRBJ2-5 and V is TRBV5-8; 8 bases fit TRBD1. Germline values: CDR1 SGHTS, CDR2 YDEGEE. This CDR3 comprises 14 residues. After removal of 4 bases from V and 3 bases from J, the junction contained 5 bases not matched to a gene. The CDR3 region has the DNA TGTGCCAGCAGCGGAAACAGGGGGAAAGAGACCCAGTACTTC. This encodes CASSGNRGKETQYF.

V gene TRBV7-2 combines with J gene TRBJ2-1; TRBD1 is a possible D gene (5 bases). Trimming stripped 5 bases from V and 4 bases from J, with 15 bases between. Looked up from germline, CDR1 is SGHTA and CDR2 is FQGNSA. The CDR3 is 15 amino acids. In DNA, the CDR3 is TGTGCCAGCAGCCGACGGCAGGGCGAATACAATGAGCAGTTCTTC. It codes for CASSRRQGEYNEQFF.

The rearrangement uses TRBV19 and TRBJ1-2, with a tentative D call TRBD1 (5 bases). The germline V and J ends were trimmed by 3 bases and 2 bases, with 7 bases remaining between them. From germline, CDR1 is LNHDA and CDR2 SQIVND (reference sequence). The CDR3 totals 13 residues. The CDR3 spells CASSITGNYGYTF. The CDR3 DNA is TGTGCCAGTAGTATTACAGGAAACTATGGCTACACCTTC.

The J gene is TRBJ2-7, the V gene TRBV11-2, with a tentative D call TRBD1 (5 bases). This CDR3 region has 15 residues. Trimming cost V 5 bases and J 5 bases, with 19 bases left between them. The germline CDR1 and CDR2 sequences are SGHAT and FQNNGV. In nucleotides, the CDR3 is TGTGCCAGCAGCCGAGCAGGGCAGGTGAGCGACGAGCAGTACTTC. This sequence encodes CASSRAGQVSDEQYF.